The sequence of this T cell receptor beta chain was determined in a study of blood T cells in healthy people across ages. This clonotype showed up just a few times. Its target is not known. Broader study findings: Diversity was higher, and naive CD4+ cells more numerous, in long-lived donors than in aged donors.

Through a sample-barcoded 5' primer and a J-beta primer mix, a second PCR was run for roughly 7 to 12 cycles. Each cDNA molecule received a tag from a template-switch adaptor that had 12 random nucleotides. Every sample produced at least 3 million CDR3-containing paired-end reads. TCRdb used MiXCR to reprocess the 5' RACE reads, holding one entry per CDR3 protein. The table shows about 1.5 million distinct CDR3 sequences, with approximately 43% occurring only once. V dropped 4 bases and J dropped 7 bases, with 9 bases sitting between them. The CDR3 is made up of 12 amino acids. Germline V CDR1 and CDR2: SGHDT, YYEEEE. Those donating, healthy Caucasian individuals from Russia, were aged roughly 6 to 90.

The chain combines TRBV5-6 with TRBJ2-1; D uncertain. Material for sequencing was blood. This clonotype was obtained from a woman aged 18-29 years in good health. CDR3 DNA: TGTGCCAGCAGCCTGAATCGGAATGAGCAGTTCTTC. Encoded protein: CASSLNRNEQFF.